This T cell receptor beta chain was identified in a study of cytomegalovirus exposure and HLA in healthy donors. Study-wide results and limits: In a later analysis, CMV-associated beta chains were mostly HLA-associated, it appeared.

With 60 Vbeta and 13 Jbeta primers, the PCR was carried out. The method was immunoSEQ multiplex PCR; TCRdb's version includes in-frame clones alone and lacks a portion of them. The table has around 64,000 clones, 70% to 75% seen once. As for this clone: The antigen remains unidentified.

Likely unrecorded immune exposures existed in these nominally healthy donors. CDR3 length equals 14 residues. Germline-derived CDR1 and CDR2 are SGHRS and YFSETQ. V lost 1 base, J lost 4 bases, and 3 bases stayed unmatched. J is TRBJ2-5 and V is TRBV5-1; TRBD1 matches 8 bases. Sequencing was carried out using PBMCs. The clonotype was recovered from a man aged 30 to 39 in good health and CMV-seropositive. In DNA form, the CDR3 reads TGCGCCAGCAGCTTGCAGGGGGCTCGAGAGACCCAGTACTTC. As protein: CASSLQGARETQYF.